Described below is a single T cell receptor beta chain sequence and its context. TCR beta VDJ combinations and CDR3 sequences were profiled from genomic DNA. One entry per CDR3 protein, called by TCRdb with MiXCR from the reads. The sample lists 180,000 or so distinct CDR3 sequences; less than 50% were seen once. The source of the sample is a study of CD8+CD57+ T cells in acquired aplastic anemia. All sequencing subjects had displayed CD8+CD57+ cell expansion on flow cytometry. V was shortened by 4 bases and J by 1 base, with 21 bases between the two germline ends. CDR3 size: 17 residues. Germline assignment: CDR1 SGHRS and CDR2 YFSETQ.

This rearrangement joins TRBV5-1 to TRBJ2-7; D might be TRBD1 (5 bases). Sequencing input: sorted CD4+, CD8+, or CD8+CD57+ T cells (not recorded which) from PBMCs. The sequence derives from a human donor with aplastic anemia. The CDR3 DNA follows: TGCGCCAGCAGCCTACAGCCCCAGGGCGCAAGGTCCTACGAGCAGTACTTC. Translating it yields CASSLQPQGARSYEQYF. Based on the CDR3 plus reference TRBV5-1 and TRBJ2-7, the full variable domain is KAGVTQTPRYLIKTRGQQVTLSCSPISGHRSVSWYQQTPGQGLQFLFEYFSETQRNKGNFPGRFSGRQFSNSRSEMNVSTLELGDSALYLCASSLQPQGARSYEQYFGPGTRLTVT.